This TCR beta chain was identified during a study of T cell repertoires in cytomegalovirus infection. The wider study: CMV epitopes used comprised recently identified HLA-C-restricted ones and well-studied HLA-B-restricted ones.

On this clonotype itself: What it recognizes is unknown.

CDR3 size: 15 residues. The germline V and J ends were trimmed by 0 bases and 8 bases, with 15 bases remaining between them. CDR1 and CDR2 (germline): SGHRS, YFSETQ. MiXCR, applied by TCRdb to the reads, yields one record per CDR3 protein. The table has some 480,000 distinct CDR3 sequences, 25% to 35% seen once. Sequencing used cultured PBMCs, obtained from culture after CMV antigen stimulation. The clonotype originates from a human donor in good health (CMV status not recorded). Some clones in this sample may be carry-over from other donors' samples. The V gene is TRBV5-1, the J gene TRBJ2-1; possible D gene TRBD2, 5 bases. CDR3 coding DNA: TGCGCCAGCAGCTTGGCAGCGGCAGAAGCGTATGAGCAGTTCTTC. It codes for CASSLAAAEAYEQFF.